The T cell receptor beta chain described here comes from a study of response to subunit inactivated influenza vaccine. This clonotype has just a few counts. From germline, CDR1 is SGHTA and CDR2 FQGNSA. After removal of 0 bases from V and 2 bases from J, the junction contained 3 bases not matched to a gene. CDR3 length: 16 amino acids. A single record per CDR3 protein comes from TCRdb applying MiXCR to the RT-PCR reads. Among 250,000 to 350,000 distinct CDR3 sequences listed, over 20% were seen once. Material: PBMCs from blood, obtained 21 months after vaccination. This chain uses TRBV7-2 with TRBJ2-3; 9 bases are a match to TRBD2. The source of this sequence is a man between 45 and 75 years old who received an inactivated influenza vaccine. The CDR3 sequence: CASSLASSGNTDTQYF. CDR3 bases: TGTGCCAGCAGCTTAGCCTCTAGCGGGAACACAGATACGCAGTATTTT. The entire variable domain, with the rest obtained from reference TRBV7-2 and TRBJ2-3, is as follows: GAGVSQSPSNKVTEKGKDVELRCDPISGHTALYWYRQSLGQGLEFLIYFQGNSAPDKSGLPSDRFSAERTGGSVSTLTIQRTQQEDSAVYLCASSLASSGNTDTQYFGPGTRLTVL.